This T cell receptor beta chain was recovered during a study of cytomegalovirus exposure and HLA in healthy donors (dated by TCRdb to 2016 to 2017). Broadly, across the study: An earlier analysis of some 600 of the donors reported 250 to 350 Gb of sequence data and 100 million to 120 million unique TCR beta sequences obtained from about 179 million T cells. An early release covering 550 to 700 HLA-typed donors comprised about 300 gigabases of sequencing data and approximately 80 million unique TCR sequences. Among the roughly 390 genotyped donors, around 79% belonged to the genetic ancestry cluster associated with self-reported Caucasian donors. The study was designed to test whether signatures of past pathogen exposure could be identified by cataloging public T cell receptors. The study used immunosequencing to profile the T cell repertoires of approximately 630 subjects and linked those repertoires to cytomegalovirus serostatus. A separate validation cohort of roughly 130 different subjects was used in addition to the roughly 640-subject first cohort. To predict cytomegalovirus infection status, the study brought together high-throughput TCR immunosequencing, statistical association of individual TCRs with disease status, and machine learning. A later analysis re-examined previously published TCR beta repertoires from more than 550 donors and added high-resolution HLA genotyping to investigate patterns of TCR occurrence. Rather than using new phenotypic data, the later analysis identified candidate immune exposures from TCR beta sequences and from how often those sequences occurred across donors. An earlier analysis of 587 of the donors applied high-throughput TCR beta sequencing to assess whether each TCR beta V gene segment acted as functional or pseudogenic. Alongside the repertoire data, information on donor age, sex, ethnicity and CMV serostatus was compiled. In a later genetic analysis, genome-wide SNP genotypes for about 65% of the 666 donors were used, and that subset was treated as a discovery cohort. Every discovery cohort repertoire had been produced on one sequencing platform. Class I and class II HLA loci were covered by the typing at four-digit resolution. Typing coverage differed by locus: A, B, C, DRB1 and DQB1 were typed in roughly 620-630 donors, DQA1 in 522, DPA1 in 606, and DPB1 in 400 to 480. A few DR-DQ haplotypes were treated as single units for association and clustering because of strong linkage in the cohort. Among a few hundred genotyped donors of the cohort, an average of approximately 240,000 unique TCR beta nucleotide sequences were sequenced per donor, roughly 18% of them non-productive. The study at large found these results: While some public TCRs were present in many individuals, most TCR sequences turned up only very rarely across donors. Because HLA typing was missing for some donors at each locus, association tests included only the typed subset. Strong co-occurrence of HLA alleles, especially DR and DQ, made assigning TCR associations to individual alleles difficult. A later analysis associated 16,951 TCR beta sequences with specific HLA alleles at a false discovery rate of 0.05. In a later genetic analysis, fewer N-insertions in productive TCRs were reported among donors in an Asian-associated ancestry cluster than the approximately 670-donor mean. In vitro tests confirmed that a few of the cytomegalovirus-associated TCR beta chains recognize cytomegalovirus antigens. A cluster of highly shared sequence variants was judged likely to represent a technical artifact of the sequencing pipeline. A later analysis reported that several top co-occurrence clusters appeared linked to parvovirus B19, influenza, CMV and Epstein-Barr virus. The presence/absence analyses assumed that sequencing depth was roughly uniform across donors, and that assumption may not be true. According to the authors, the approach could potentially be generalized to other disease states and immunological phenotypes. In this cohort, only TCR beta chains were sequenced, and detectable features were limited by the absence of alpha or paired-chain data. In the study, 150 to 200 TCR beta chains were listed as associated with cytomegalovirus. In a later analysis, the rate of TCR association differed among HLA loci, with DRB1 alleles having the most associated TCRs and HLA-C alleles having the fewest. CMV serostatus was the only immune exposure information available for the cohort. Correlated functional status among segregating V segments might be attributable to linkage disequilibrium, but an unknown experimental factor could not be ruled out. Compared with equally common non-associated chains, HLA-associated TCR beta chains in a later analysis were more clonally expanded and had lower generation probabilities. Most CMV-associated TCR beta chains appeared to be HLA-restricted in a later analysis, and the HLA associations seemed to be driven largely by CMV exposure. In a later genetic analysis, a missense DCLRE1C variant was associated with V-gene and J-gene trimming of TCR beta chains, and the association was replicated in an independent cohort. Cytomegalovirus status was reported to be diagnosed by the classifier with high specificity and sensitivity in both the original and validation cohorts. The earlier analysis of 587 of the donors excluded some 16 rarely observed V segments, including chromosome 9 orphons, because counts were too low. In an earlier analysis of approximately 590 of the donors, most TCR beta V segments appeared in productive rearrangements about 87% or about 30% of the time, broadly matching IMGT annotations. A further reported finding was that TCR beta sequences accurately predicted the HLA-A and HLA-B alleles for most subjects in the first cohort. Because the 87-base-pair reads could not distinguish some IMGT-functional V segments, including TRBV6-2 and TRBV6-3, those segments were excluded.

In regard to this clone: Its antigen is not yet known. The junction and the germline gene differ at one end; a read error may be behind it.

Libraries were built with the immunoSEQ multiplex PCR assay. For the multiplex PCR, a mixture combining 60 forward primers for TCR Vbeta segments and 13 reverse primers for TCR Jbeta segments was used. Amplification of the CDR3 region of rearranged TCR beta genes was performed with a multiplex PCR assay on genomic DNA. On the Illumina HiSeq System, the amplified TCR beta libraries were sequenced as 87-base-pair reads. The authors' analysis ran thus. Across the 600 to 700 repertoires, a later analysis counted some 81 million unique TCR beta chains, some 11 million of which were shared by at least two donors. Raw reads were error-corrected and collapsed into unique sequences with a nearest-neighbor algorithm that merged closely related sequences to remove PCR and sequencing errors. V, D and J gene segments were assigned by aligning CDR3 sequences to IMGT reference sequences. Each retained sequence needed at least a six-nucleotide match to both a V gene segment and a J gene segment. Rearrangements were classified as productive when the CDR3 lacked stop codons and remained in frame with V and J, and all other rearrangements were classified as non-productive. CDR3 was defined according to IMGT convention as the region running from the second conserved V-encoded cysteine to the conserved J-encoded phenylalanine. Sequences without an unambiguous match to a single V gene segment were excluded from the earlier analysis of several hundred of the donors. An earlier analysis of 587 of the donors classified V segments as functional when productive rearrangements were above 56.7% and as segregating when the standard deviation between donors was above 5%. A statistical classification framework was developed to diagnose cytomegalovirus status using the catalog of TCR beta chain sequences. In a later analysis, TCR nucleotide sequences were compared against IMGT/GENE-DB human TR gene sequences so that V and J genes could be assigned. The TCRdist pipeline was used in a later analysis to assign CDR3 sequences and most-parsimonious VDJ recombination scenarios. In a later analysis, every TCR beta chain was defined by the combination of its CDR3 amino acid sequence and its V-gene family, and reads without a unique V-gene family were dropped. As a way to deal with suspected cross-contamination and a sequencing artifact, a later analysis dropped approximately 590 nucleotide sequences that were highly shared and had low generation probability. For each public chain, a later analysis derived a clonal expansion index from normalized ranks of inferred template counts within each repertoire. In a later analysis, generation probabilities were computed using a VDJ recombination model fitted to out-of-frame rearrangements, and the results were checked against IGoR. Hypergeometric tests were used in a later analysis to score TCR-TCR, TCR-HLA and TCR-CMV co-occurrence, with a repertoire-size bias correction applied to the TCR pairs. False discovery rates were estimated in a later analysis by permuting HLA or CMV assignments 20 times. In a later analysis, co-occurring TCRs were grouped with DBSCAN, and TCRdist sequence similarity was added when clustering was performed within HLA-allele-positive subsets. For co-occurrence clustering, repertoires with fewer than 30,000 or more than 120,000 public chains were excluded, along with five repertoires with anomalous nucleotide sharing. TCRdb carries this immuneACCESS record with in-frame sequences only. Its versions omit some clonotypes, under half of them owing to an unresolved V gene in the studies checked, with the rest unexplained. Clone size and V and J calls were adopted from that table, with D and trimming inferred from the DNA. This sample is represented by approximately 200,000 clones; under 85% of them were singletons. Together, the top ten hold around 1.6% of the sample.

The cohort consisted of some 670 healthy bone marrow donors. At the time of sampling, all cohort members were nominally healthy, though unrecorded immune exposures were likely present. The donor tested CMV seronegative and was one of the 352 seronegative cohort members. Each donor provided a peripheral blood sample, and peripheral blood mononuclear cells were used for TCR beta sequencing. Genomic DNA was extracted from the blood cell samples with the Qiagen DNeasy Blood Extraction Kit. Including cysteine and phenylalanine, the CDR3 has 15 amino acids. Only CDR3 DNA is held: 45 bases, read in frame from base 1. For CDR1 and CDR2, the germline V gene lists MGHRA and YSYEKL.

The receptor chain draws on TRBV4-1 and TRBJ1-5; the D region possibly corresponds to TRBD1 (6 bases align). Sequenced sample: PBMCs. The source is a woman younger than 30 in good health and CMV-seronegative. Read as DNA, the sequence is TGCGCCGGCAGCCTCCTGGACAGCTTTAATCAGCCCCAGCATTTT. Its amino acids are CAGSLLDSFNQPQHF.